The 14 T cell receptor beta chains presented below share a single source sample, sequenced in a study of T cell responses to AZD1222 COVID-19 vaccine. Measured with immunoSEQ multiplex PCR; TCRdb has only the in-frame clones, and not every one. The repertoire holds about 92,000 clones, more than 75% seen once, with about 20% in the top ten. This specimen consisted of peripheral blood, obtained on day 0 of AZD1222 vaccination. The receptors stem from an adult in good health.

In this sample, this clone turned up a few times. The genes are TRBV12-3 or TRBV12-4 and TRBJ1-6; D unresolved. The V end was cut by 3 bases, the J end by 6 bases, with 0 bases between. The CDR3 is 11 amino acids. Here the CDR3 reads CASSFNSPLHF. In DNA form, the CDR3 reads TGTGCCAGCAGTTTTAATTCACCCCTCCACTTT.

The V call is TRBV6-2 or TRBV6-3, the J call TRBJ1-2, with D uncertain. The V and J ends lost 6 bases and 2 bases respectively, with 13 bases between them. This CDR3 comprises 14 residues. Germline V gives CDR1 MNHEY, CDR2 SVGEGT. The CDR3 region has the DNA TGTGCCAGCAGCTCCGGAGTGGGGAACTATGGCTACACCTTC. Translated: CASSSGVGNYGYTF.

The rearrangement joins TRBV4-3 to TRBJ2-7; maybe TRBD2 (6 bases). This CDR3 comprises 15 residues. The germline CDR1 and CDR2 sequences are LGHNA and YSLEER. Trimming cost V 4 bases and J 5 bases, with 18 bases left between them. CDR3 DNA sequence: TGCGCCAGCAGCCTCCGCGGGGTAGGGGAGGACGAGCAGTACTTC. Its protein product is CASSLRGVGEDEQYF.

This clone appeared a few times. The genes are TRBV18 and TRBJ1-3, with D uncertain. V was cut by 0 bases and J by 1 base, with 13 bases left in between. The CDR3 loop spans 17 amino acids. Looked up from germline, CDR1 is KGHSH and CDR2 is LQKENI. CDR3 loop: CASSPPVVGYSGNTIYF. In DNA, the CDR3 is TGTGCCAGCTCACCACCGGTAGTTGGGTATTCTGGAAACACCATATATTTT. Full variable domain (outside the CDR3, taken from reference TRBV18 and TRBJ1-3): NAGVMQNPRHLVRRRGQEARLRCSPMKGHSHVYWYRQLPEEGLKFMVYLQKENIIDESGMPKERFSAEFPKEGPSILRIQQVVRGDSAAYFCASSPPVVGYSGNTIYFGEGSWLTVV.

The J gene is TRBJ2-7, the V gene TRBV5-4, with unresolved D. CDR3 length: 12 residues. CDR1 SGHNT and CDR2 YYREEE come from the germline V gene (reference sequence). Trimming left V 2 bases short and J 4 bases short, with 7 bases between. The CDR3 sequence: CASSFGDYEQYF. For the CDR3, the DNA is TGTGCCAGCAGCTTCGGCGATTACGAGCAGTACTTC. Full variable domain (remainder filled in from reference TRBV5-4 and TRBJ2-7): ETGVTQSPTHLIKTRGQQVTLRCSSQSGHNTVSWYQQALGQGPQFIFQYYREEENGRGNFPPRFSGLQFPNYSSELNVNALELDDSALYLCASSFGDYEQYFGPGTRLTVT.

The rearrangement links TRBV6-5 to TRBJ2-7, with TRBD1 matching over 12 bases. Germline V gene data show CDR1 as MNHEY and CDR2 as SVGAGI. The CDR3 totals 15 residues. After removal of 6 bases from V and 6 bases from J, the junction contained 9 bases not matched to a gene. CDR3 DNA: TGTGCCAGCAGCTTACCGGGACAGGGGGCTTTCGAGCAGTACTTC. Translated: CASSLPGQGAFEQYF.

The CDR3 DNA sequence: TGTGCCAGCAGCCTCTACGGGACAGGGGATGGCTACACCTTC. This gives the protein CASSLYGTGDGYTF. The chain employs TRBV5-5 and TRBJ1-2, with 10 bases identical to TRBD1. V was pared by 4 bases and J by 6 bases, with 6 bases of the junction left unmatched. Per germline, CDR1 SGHKS and CDR2 YYEKEE (reference sequence). CDR3 length: 14 amino acids.

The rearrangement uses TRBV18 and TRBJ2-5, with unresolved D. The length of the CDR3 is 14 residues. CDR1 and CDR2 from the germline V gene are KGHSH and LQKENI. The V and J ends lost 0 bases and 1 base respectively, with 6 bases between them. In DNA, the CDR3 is TGTGCCAGCTCACCACCGTTGCTCCAAGAGACCCAGTACTTC. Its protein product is CASSPPLLQETQYF.

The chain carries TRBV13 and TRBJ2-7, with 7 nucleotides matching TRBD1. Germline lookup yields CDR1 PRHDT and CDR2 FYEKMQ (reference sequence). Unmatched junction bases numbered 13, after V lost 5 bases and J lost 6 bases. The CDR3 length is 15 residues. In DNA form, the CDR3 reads TGTGCCAGCAGCGCTACTGACAGGGTCTTTTCCGAGCAGTACTTC. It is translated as CASSATDRVFSEQYF.

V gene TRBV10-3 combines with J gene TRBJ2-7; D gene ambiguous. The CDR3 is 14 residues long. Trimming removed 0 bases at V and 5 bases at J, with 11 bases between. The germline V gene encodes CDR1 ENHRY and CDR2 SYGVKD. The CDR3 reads CAISESLTIDEQYF. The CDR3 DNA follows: TGTGCCATCAGTGAGTCTTTAACTATCGACGAGCAGTACTTC.

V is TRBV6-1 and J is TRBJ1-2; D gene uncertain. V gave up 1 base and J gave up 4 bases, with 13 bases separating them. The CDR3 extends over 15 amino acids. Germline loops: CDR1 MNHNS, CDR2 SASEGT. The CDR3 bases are TGTGCCAGCAGTGAAGAGGCGGTAATTTCCTATGGCTACACCTTC. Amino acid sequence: CASSEEAVISYGYTF.

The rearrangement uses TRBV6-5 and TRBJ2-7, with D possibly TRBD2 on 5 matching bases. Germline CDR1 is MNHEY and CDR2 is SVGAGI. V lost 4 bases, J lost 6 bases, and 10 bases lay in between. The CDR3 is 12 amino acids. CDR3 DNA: TGTGCCAGCAGTTTCCTGGAGGTCGAGCAGTACTTC. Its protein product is CASSFLEVEQYF.

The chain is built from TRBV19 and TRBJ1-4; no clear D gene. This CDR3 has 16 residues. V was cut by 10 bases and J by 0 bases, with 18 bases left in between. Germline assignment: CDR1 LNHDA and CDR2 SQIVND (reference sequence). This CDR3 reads CATNNRETATNEKLFF. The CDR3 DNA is TGTGCCACCAACAATCGGGAGACTGCAACTAATGAAAAACTGTTTTTT.

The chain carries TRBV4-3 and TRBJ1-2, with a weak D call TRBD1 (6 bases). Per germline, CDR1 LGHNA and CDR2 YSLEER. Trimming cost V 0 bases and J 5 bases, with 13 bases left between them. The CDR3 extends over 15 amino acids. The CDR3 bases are TGCGCCAGCAGCCAAGATGGCGCAGGGGTGTATGGCTACACCTTC. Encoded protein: CASSQDGAGVYGYTF.